A single sample gave rise to the 4 T cell receptor beta chains below, sequenced in a study of Graves' ophthalmopathy and Graves' hyperthyroidism. Amplification of TCR beta CDR3 regions used RNA transcripts. HTBI primers primed a first-round RT-PCR, and a second-round multiplex PCR followed. TCRdb re-analysed the multiplex PCR reads in MiXCR, keeping a single row per CDR3 protein. The sample records more than 550,000 distinct CDR3 sequences, 35% to 45% being singletons. The sequencing sample was made of peripheral blood. The receptors derive from an adult man with Graves' ophthalmopathy.

This clonotype was recorded at least ten times. The gene calls are TRBV7-9 and TRBJ1-1, with a weak D call TRBD1 (5 bases). The V gene lost 0 bases and the J gene lost 4 bases, with 12 bases spanning the gap. Germline V lookup: CDR1 SEHNR, CDR2 FQNEAQ (reference sequence). CDR3 length: 15 residues. The CDR3 region has the DNA TGTGCCAGCAGCTTAGCGGGGCCCCCGGGCACTGAAGCTTTCTTT. This translates into CASSLAGPPGTEAFF.

The chain has TRBV29-1 and TRBJ2-7; TRBD2 matches 7 bases. The length of the CDR3 is 13 residues. The V gene end was trimmed by 6 bases and the J gene end by 4 bases; junction bases not matched to a gene: 9. The germline gives CDR1 SQVTM, CDR2 ANQGSEA. The CDR3 loop is CSVWSGEGYEQYF. DNA of the CDR3: TGCAGCGTCTGGAGCGGGGAGGGGTACGAGCAGTACTTC.

The rearrangement links TRBV19 to TRBJ1-6; 7 bases align to TRBD1. CDR1 and CDR2 from the germline V gene are LNHDA and SQIVND (reference sequence). V lost 6 bases and J lost 6; bases outside the gene matches: 2. This CDR3 is 13 amino acids long. CDR3 amino acids: CASRTGPNSPLHF. The CDR3 region has the DNA TGTGCCAGTAGGACAGGGCCTAATTCACCCCTCCACTTT. The whole variable domain, filled in from reference TRBV19 and TRBJ1-6, reads DGGITQSPKYLFRKEGQNVTLSCEQNLNHDAMYWYRQDPGQGLRLIYYSQIVNDFQKGDIAEGYSVSREKKESFPLTVTSAQKNPTAFYLCASRTGPNSPLHFGNGTRLTVT.

The chain combines TRBV15 with TRBJ1-3, with a possible D match to TRBD1 (6 bases). The DNA end favors TRBJ2-3, so the J call may be wrong. From germline, CDR1 is LNHNV and CDR2 YYDKDF (reference sequence). The CDR3 spans 15 residues. The DNA of the CDR3 is TGTGCCACCAGCAGAGATAGGACAGGCACAGATACGCAGTATTTT. The encoded protein is CATSRDRTGTDTQYF.